Reported below is one T cell receptor (beta chain). No cognate antigen has been identified for it. Base qualities are not recorded, but no much larger clone differs from it by a single base. Trimming at the junction amounts to 0 bases on V and 0 bases on J, and the germline ends lie 10 bases apart. The CDR3 numbers 16 residues from cysteine through phenylalanine. The only DNA kept is the CDR3, 48 bases in frame from the first base. The germline V gene gives CDR1 as SGDLS and CDR2 as YYNGEE. The library was prepared using the immunoSEQ multiplex PCR assay. The study's own analysis went as follows. A statistical classification framework was built to diagnose cytomegalovirus status from the catalog of TCR beta chain sequences. TCRdb's version of the immuneACCESS table is confined to in-frame rearrangements and falls short of the full clone set. An unresolved V gene accounts for under half of the shortfall where checked; the remainder is of unknown origin. Clonal size and the V and J genes are those of that table, whereas D and trimming came from the DNA. In all, the sample holds 250,000 or so clones, and more than 75% of those were seen once. The ten largest clones represent more than 10% of the sample.

These data come from a study of cytomegalovirus exposure and HLA in healthy donors (dated by TCRdb to 2015 to 2018). A note on the overall study: According to a later analysis, one platform produced both the approximately 110 validation repertoires and the 620 or so repertoires of the first cohort. The study was designed to test whether signatures of past pathogen exposure could be identified by cataloging public T cell receptors. Besides the first cohort of more than 650 subjects, a separate validation cohort made up of about 120 different subjects was used. The study combined high-throughput TCR immunosequencing, statistical association of individual TCRs with disease status, and machine learning to predict cytomegalovirus infection status. Study-wide conclusions, independent of this receptor: A total of roughly 160 TCR beta chains were listed by the study as associated with cytomegalovirus. In both the original and validation cohorts, the classifier was reported to diagnose cytomegalovirus status with high specificity and sensitivity. In vitro tests confirmed that a few of the cytomegalovirus-associated TCR beta chains recognize cytomegalovirus antigens. Across donors, most TCR sequences were observed very rarely, whereas some public TCRs were present in many individuals. All 110 or so repertoires were used to score co-occurrence in the validation cohort in a later analysis, because that analysis had no HLA typing for the cohort. The authors suggested that the approach could potentially be extended to other disease states and immunological phenotypes. Of the cluster scores, roughly 95% were above 0 in a later analysis, which found that TCRs clustered in the first cohort also tended to co-occur in the approximately 130 validation repertoires.

The donors were included in the validation cohort of 120 subjects, a group kept apart from the roughly 700-subject first cohort. Sequencing was done on a sample of PBMCs. In this chain, TRBV9 is recombined with TRBJ1-3; possibly the D gene is TRBD1, per 5 matching bases. The sequence was collected from a man aged 18 to 29 in good health and CMV-seropositive. The CDR3 reads CASSVGGGSSGNTIYF. DNA sequence: TGTGCCAGCAGCGTAGGGGGCGGCAGCTCTGGAAACACCATATATTTT.